This T cell receptor beta chain appears in the sequencing data of a study of T cell responses to AZD1222 COVID-19 vaccine. V gave up 4 bases and J gave up 3 bases, with 18 bases separating them. Per the germline V gene, CDR1 is MDHEN and CDR2 is SYDVKM. CDR3 length: 17 residues. Profiled with immunoSEQ multiplex PCR; TCRdb holds only in-frame clones, not every one. The sample includes under 200,000 clones, around nine tenths of them seen just once. V gene TRBV28 combines with J gene TRBJ2-2; D is perhaps TRBD1 (5 bases). This material consisted of peripheral blood, taken 28 days after the second AZD1222 dose. The sequence came from an adult who received the AZD1222 COVID-19 vaccine. The CDR3 DNA follows: TGTGCCAGCAGTTCGTCCCCGGGTAGGGGCCACACCGGGGAGCTGTTTTTT. It codes for CASSSSPGRGHTGELFF.